The 32 T cell receptor beta chains below were found in one sample sequenced in a study of cytomegalovirus exposure and HLA in healthy donors. Amplification used 60 Vbeta primers and 13 Jbeta primers. Method: immunoSEQ multiplex PCR; TCRdb's copy keeps in-frame clones and lacks some. The table counts approximately 46,000 clones; roughly 8% lies in the top ten. The sequencing input was PBMCs. The receptors come from a male donor in good health and CMV-seronegative.

The chain recombines TRBV11-3 with TRBJ2-2; TRBD2 is a possible D gene (6 bases). The germline V and J ends were trimmed by 5 bases and 1 base, with 17 bases remaining between them. Germline V gives CDR1 SGHNT, CDR2 YENEEA. This CDR3 region has 17 residues. CDR3 nucleotides: TGTGCCAGCAGCCCCTCCTGGGGACTGATGAACACCGGGGAGCTGTTTTTT. Translated, it gives CASSPSWGLMNTGELFF.

The V call is TRBV7-8, the J call TRBJ2-1, with D possibly being TRBD2 (6 bases). V lost 2 bases, J lost 9 bases, and 17 bases lay in between. Germline CDR1 reads SGHVS; CDR2 reads FQNEAQ. The CDR3 length is 15 residues. CDR3 protein: CASSLSGPRAGEQFF. CDR3 DNA: TGTGCCAGCAGCTTAAGCGGGCCCCGGGCCGGTGAGCAGTTCTTC.

The V and J genes are TRBV10-1 and TRBJ1-2; no clear D. From germline, CDR1 is WNHNN and CDR2 SYGVQD (reference sequence). The CDR3 length is 13 residues. V was pared by 5 bases and J by 6 bases, with 13 bases between. The CDR3 region has the DNA TGCGCCAGCAGTCCTTCTTTTGCGGATGGCTACACCTTC. Translation: CASSPSFADGYTF.

A note on this clone: A read error may account for a junction end that differs from germline. This chain connects TRBV7-9 to TRBJ2-7; TRBD2 agrees at 8 bases. The CDR3 has 16 residues. CDR1 is SEHNR and CDR2 is FQNEAQ in the germline V gene (reference sequence). The CDR3 reads CASSLQPGLGSSEQYF. In DNA form, the CDR3 reads TGTGCCAGCAGCCTGCAACCGGGACTAGGGTCCTCCGAGCAGTACTTC.

The CDR3 loop is CASSPGTASYEQYF. DNA of the CDR3: TGTGCCAGCAGCCCCGGGACAGCAAGCTACGAGCAGTACTTC. J is TRBJ2-7 and V is TRBV9, with 7 positions matching TRBD1. This CDR3 is built from 14 residues. Germline values: CDR1 SGDLS, CDR2 YYNGEE. The V and J ends lost 4 bases and 3 bases, in that order; junction bases with no gene match: 7.

The J gene is TRBJ2-7, the V gene TRBV5-5; TRBD1 matches at 9 bases. The length of the CDR3 is 15 residues. Per the germline V gene, CDR1 is SGHKS and CDR2 is YYEKEE (reference sequence). V was pared by 1 base and J by 3 bases, with 5 bases of the junction left unmatched. CDR3 sequence (DNA): TGTGCCAGCAGCTTGACAGGGGGCGAGGGCTACGAGCAGTACTTC. Translated, it gives CASSLTGGEGYEQYF.

This chain uses TRBV6-1 with TRBJ2-2; no reliable D call. The V gene's germline CDR1 is MNHNS and CDR2 SASEGT. The V gene lost 4 bases and the J gene lost 6 bases, with 9 bases spanning the gap. There are 13 residues in the CDR3. CDR3 amino acids: CASSAFLAGELFF. The CDR3 DNA is TGTGCCAGCAGTGCCTTTCTAGCCGGGGAGCTGTTTTTT.

The V call is TRBV7-9, the J call TRBJ2-1; TRBD2 aligns across 14 bases. Germline CDR1 is SEHNR and CDR2 is FQNEAQ (reference sequence). This CDR3 is 15 amino acids long. Losses at the gene ends were 5 bases for V and 15 bases for J; bases not matched to a gene: 12. CDR3 in amino acids: CASSTGTSGRGSTFF. DNA for the CDR3: TGTGCCAGCAGCACCGGGACTAGCGGGAGAGGGTCTACGTTCTTC.

The chain has TRBV18 and TRBJ1-1; 7 bases map to TRBD1. Germline V gives CDR1 KGHSH, CDR2 LQKENI. The CDR3 runs to 15 residues. With V trimmed by 3 bases and J by 1 base, 5 bases remained unmatched. The CDR3 here is CASSPRQGGNTEAFF. The CDR3 nucleotides are TGTGCCAGCTCACCTCGACAGGGAGGGAACACTGAAGCTTTCTTT.

The chain recombines TRBV27 with TRBJ2-1, with TRBD1 identical over 7 bases. The J segment lost 7 bases and the V segment lost 6 bases, leaving 12 bases of the junction unmatched. This CDR3 is 15 amino acids long. The germline CDR1 and CDR2 sequences are MNHEY and SMNVEV (reference sequence). CDR3 in amino acids: CASSPPRQGSNEQFF. The CDR3, as DNA: TGTGCCAGCAGCCCGCCTAGACAGGGCAGTAATGAGCAGTTCTTC.

The rearrangement joins TRBV19 to TRBJ2-5, with TRBD2 as a possible D gene (6 bases). Germline-derived CDR1 and CDR2 are LNHDA and SQIVND (reference sequence). This CDR3 contains 15 residues. V lost 7 bases and J 2 bases, leaving 17 bases between the germline ends. CDR3 sequence: CASMPVDSGQETQYF. The CDR3 DNA is TGTGCCAGTATGCCAGTGGATAGCGGACAAGAGACCCAGTACTTC.

The chain combines TRBV7-2 with TRBJ2-4, with TRBD2 identical over 7 bases. The length of the CDR3 is 15 residues. V shed 5 bases and J 3 bases; nucleotides not matched to a gene: 7. In germline, CDR1 is SGHTA, CDR2 FQGNSA. Written as DNA, the CDR3 is TGTGCCAGCAGCCCGTGGCTAGCGGACAAAAACATTCAGTACTTC. Translated: CASSPWLADKNIQYF.

V gene TRBV4-1 combines with J gene TRBJ2-1, with 9 bases aligning to TRBD2. Trimming removed 2 bases from V and 4 bases from J; junction bases left unmatched: 9. The CDR3 covers 17 residues. Per the germline V gene, CDR1 is MGHRA and CDR2 is YSYEKL. The CDR3 region has the DNA TGCGCCAGCAGCCAAAAAGTGACGACTAGCGGTTACAATGAGCAGTTCTTC. It is translated as CASSQKVTTSGYNEQFF.

The V and J genes are TRBV4-3 and TRBJ2-1; tentatively, D is TRBD2 (6 bases). CDR1 and CDR2 (germline): LGHNA, YSLEER. This CDR3 region has 15 residues. The germline V and J ends were trimmed by 0 bases and 7 bases, with 13 bases remaining between them. The CDR3 region is CASSQDGGGRNEQFF. In DNA form, the CDR3 reads TGCGCCAGCAGCCAAGATGGAGGAGGGAGGAATGAGCAGTTCTTC.

The rearrangement joins TRBV6-5 to TRBJ2-1; 7 positions match TRBD2. Trimming cost V 8 bases and J 1 base; bases outside gene matches: 8. Looked up from germline, CDR1 is MNHEY and CDR2 is SVGAGI. The CDR3 extends over 15 amino acids. The CDR3 is CASGRTRGSYNEQFF. CDR3 bases: TGTGCCAGCGGGCGGACTAGGGGATCCTACAATGAGCAGTTCTTC.

For this clone: One junction end disagrees with the germline gene, perhaps due to a read error. The same CDR3 can be traced to other DNA sequences in this sample. This sequence joins TRBV11-2 and TRBJ2-7, with D uncertain. This CDR3 has 11 residues. Per the germline V gene, CDR1 is SGHAT and CDR2 is FQNNGV. CDR3 sequence: CASSPLAELFF. CDR3 nucleotide sequence: TGTGCCAGCAGCCCCCTGGCAGAATTGTTCTTC.

The CDR3 here is CASSPGTATYEQYF. DNA of the CDR3: TGTGCCAGCAGCCCCGGGACAGCAACCTACGAGCAGTACTTC. V is TRBV7-3 and J is TRBJ2-5; 7 nucleotides line up with TRBD1. The end of the DNA aligns better with TRBJ2-7, so the J call may be wrong. Germline CDR1 SGHTA, CDR2 FQGTGA. The CDR3 is made up of 14 amino acids.

V is TRBV19 and J is TRBJ2-5; D remains unclear. CDR1 LNHDA and CDR2 SQIVND come from the germline V gene (reference sequence). The CDR3 covers 12 residues. Trimming stripped 5 bases from V and 3 bases from J, with 7 bases between. The CDR3 sequence is CASSRTEETQYF. The CDR3 coding sequence is TGTGCCAGTAGTCGAACTGAAGAGACCCAGTACTTC.

The chain links TRBV4-2 to TRBJ2-7, with TRBD1 identical over 8 bases. J gave up 6 bases and V 0 bases, and 7 bases lay outside the gene matches. This CDR3 has 15 residues. Germline V gives CDR1 LGHNA, CDR2 YNFKEQ. The CDR3 here is CASSQDTAGGLEQYF. DNA for the CDR3: TGTGCCAGCAGCCAAGATACGGCAGGGGGCCTCGAGCAGTACTTC.

This CDR3 reads CASSFSAVNTEAFF. The CDR3 DNA reads TGTGCCAGCAGCTTTTCCGCAGTGAACACTGAAGCTTTCTTT. The chain joins TRBV7-2 to TRBJ1-1; the D is unclear. Germline CDR1 and CDR2: SGHTA and FQGNSA. The CDR3 is 14 amino acids. Trimming cost V 3 bases and J 0 bases, with 8 bases left between them. The full variable domain, completed using reference TRBV7-2 and TRBJ1-1, is GAGVSQSPSNKVTEKGKDVELRCDPISGHTALYWYRQSLGQGLEFLIYFQGNSAPDKSGLPSDRFSAERTGGSVSTLTIQRTQQEDSAVYLCASSFSAVNTEAFFGQGTRLTVV.

The chain employs TRBV15 and TRBJ2-7, with a weak D call TRBD2 (5 bases). This CDR3 comprises 15 residues. Between the trimmed V and J ends, which lost 1 base and 0 bases, there was a span of 10 bases. Germline loops: CDR1 LNHNV, CDR2 YYDKDF (reference sequence). For the CDR3, the DNA is TGTGCCACCAGCAGAGGTCGAGGGCACTCCTACGAGCAGTACTTC. Amino acids: CATSRGRGHSYEQYF. The variable domain in full, completed from reference TRBV15 and TRBJ2-7, reads DAMVIQNPRYQVTQFGKPVTLSCSQTLNHNVMYWYQQKSSQAPKLLFHYYDKDFNNEADTPDNFQSRRPNTSFCFLDIRSPGLGDTAMYLCATSRGRGHSYEQYFGPGTRLTVT.

The chain has TRBV4-2 and TRBJ2-5, with a possible D match to TRBD2 (5 bases). The CDR3 consists of 15 residues. Per the germline V gene, CDR1 is LGHNA and CDR2 is YNFKEQ. Trimming cost V 1 base and J 0 bases, with 9 bases left between them. The CDR3, as DNA: TGTGCCAGCAGCCAAGGGGGAGCGAACCAAGAGACCCAGTACTTC. Amino acids: CASSQGGANQETQYF.

V and J are TRBV28 and TRBJ2-3; 8 bases align to TRBD2. This CDR3 comprises 15 residues. J lost 1 base, V lost 2 bases, and 2 bases had no gene match. From germline, CDR1 is MDHEN and CDR2 SYDVKM. CDR3 DNA: TGTGCCAGCAGTTTAAGCGGGAGCGGCACAGATACGCAGTATTTT. Encoded protein: CASSLSGSGTDTQYF.

The V and J genes are TRBV5-1 and TRBJ2-1; 7 nucleotides agree with TRBD2. The CDR3 covers 14 residues. Germline CDR1 reads SGHRS; CDR2 reads YFSETQ. Trimming removed 6 bases from V and 4 bases from J; junction bases left unmatched: 7. The CDR3 region has the DNA TGCGCCAGCATGGGGACTATGGGTTACAATGAGCAGTTCTTC. This sequence encodes CASMGTMGYNEQFF.

The CDR3 spells CASSEEQGPEKLFF. The DNA of the CDR3 is TGTGCCAGCAGTGAAGAGCAGGGGCCTGAAAAACTGTTTTTT. The chain links TRBV2 to TRBJ1-4; weak D call: TRBD1 (6 bases). Germline CDR1 and CDR2: SNHLY and FYNNEI. Trimming stripped 1 base from V and 7 bases from J, with 10 bases between. This CDR3 has 14 amino acids. Full variable domain (rest looked up from reference TRBV2 and TRBJ1-4): EPEVTQTPSHQVTQMGQEVILRCVPISNHLYFYWYRQILGQKVEFLVSFYNNEISEKSEIFDDQFSVERPDGSNFTLKIRSTKLEDSAMYFCASSEEQGPEKLFFGSGTQLSVL.

V gene TRBV5-1 combines with J gene TRBJ1-2; the match to TRBD1 covers 9 bases. This CDR3 spans 13 amino acids. The V gene's germline CDR1 is SGHRS and CDR2 YFSETQ. The trim removed 4 bases at V and 6 bases at J, leaving 4 bases unmatched. The CDR3 nucleotides are TGCGCCAGCAGCCGGGGACAGGGTCATGGCTACACCTTC. Its translation is CASSRGQGHGYTF.

V gene TRBV18 combines with J gene TRBJ2-1; no reliable D call. CDR1 is KGHSH, CDR2 LQKENI, per germline. The CDR3 has 15 amino acids. Trimming removed 3 bases from V and 7 bases from J, with 16 bases in between. The CDR3 DNA reads TGTGCCAGCTCACCCTCCGGGTCCTTCGGTAATGAGCAGTTCTTC. Its translation: CASSPSGSFGNEQFF.

The J gene is TRBJ1-2, the V gene TRBV10-3; D remains ambiguous. The CDR3 is made up of 13 amino acids. Trimming pared 6 bases from V and 2 bases from J, leaving 10 bases between. Germline loops: CDR1 ENHRY, CDR2 SYGVKD. The CDR3 loop reads CAIRPEVNYGYTF. The CDR3 region has the DNA TGTGCCATCAGGCCTGAGGTAAACTATGGCTACACCTTC.

The chain recombines TRBV18 with TRBJ1-5; TRBD1 matches 9 bases. J lost 7 bases, V lost 3 bases, and 10 bases had no gene match. The germline V gene has CDR1 KGHSH and CDR2 LQKENI. This CDR3 region has 16 residues. This CDR3 is CASSPLGQGGGQPQHF. The CDR3 nucleotides read TGTGCCAGCTCACCCCTGGGACAGGGAGGCGGCCAGCCCCAGCATTTT. The variable domain in full, completed from reference TRBV18 and TRBJ1-5, reads NAGVMQNPRHLVRRRGQEARLRCSPMKGHSHVYWYRQLPEEGLKFMVYLQKENIIDESGMPKERFSAEFPKEGPSILRIQQVVRGDSAAYFCASSPLGQGGGQPQHFGDGTRLSIL.

The chain recombines TRBV6-5 with TRBJ2-1; D uncertain. Per the germline V gene, CDR1 is MNHEY and CDR2 is SVGAGI. CDR3 length: 13 residues. The germline V and J ends were trimmed by 4 bases and 5 bases, with 9 bases remaining between them. CDR3 in amino acids: CASSLFGDNEQFF. Here the CDR3 DNA reads TGTGCCAGCAGTTTGTTTGGAGACAATGAGCAGTTCTTC.

The gene calls are TRBV7-6 and TRBJ2-2; D perhaps matches TRBD2 (6 bases). Trimming shortened V by 1 base and J by 7 bases, and 13 bases separated the two germline ends. Germline V gene lookup returns CDR1 SGHVS and CDR2 FNYEAQ. The CDR3 totals 15 residues. CDR3 sequence reads: CASSLGSAGGGELFF. The CDR3, as DNA: TGTGCCAGCAGCTTAGGCAGCGCCGGGGGCGGGGAGCTGTTTTTT.

V is TRBV7-2 and J is TRBJ2-7, with D possibly TRBD1 on 5 matching bases. The CDR3 loop spans 15 amino acids. The V end lost 1 base, the J end lost 6 bases, and 16 bases lay between the germline ends. Germline CDR1 is SGHTA and CDR2 is FQGNSA. CDR3 loop: CASSLVWGPSGEQYF. The DNA of the CDR3 is TGTGCCAGCAGCTTAGTTTGGGGCCCGTCGGGCGAGCAGTACTTC.